This T cell receptor (beta chain) was profiled in a study of cytomegalovirus exposure and HLA in healthy donors. General observations from the study: Among the sequence variants, a highly shared cluster was likely an artifact of sequencing. Investigators reported some 150 TCR beta chains as tied to cytomegalovirus.

Losses at the gene ends were 4 bases for V and 2 bases for J; bases not matched to a gene: 5. Germline assignment: CDR1 SGHNT and CDR2 YYREEE (reference sequence). The CDR3 extends over 17 amino acids. As for this clone: Its specificity is unknown.

Primers included in the PCR were 60 Vbeta and 13 Jbeta primers. Generated by immunoSEQ multiplex PCR, the TCRdb table keeps only in-frame clones and is missing some. The sample records about 130,000 clones, about two thirds being singletons. V and J are TRBV5-4 and TRBJ2-1; 14 nucleotides line up with TRBD2. Sequencing used PBMCs. This sequence originates from a human donor in good health. The CDR3 protein is CASSGWGLAGAYNEQFF. CDR3 DNA sequence: TGTGCCAGCAGCGGGTGGGGACTAGCGGGAGCCTACAATGAGCAGTTCTTC.